The next 6 T cell receptor beta chains were all read from a single sample in a study of T cells in localized non-small cell lung cancer. TCRdb's table, derived via immunoSEQ multiplex PCR, lists solely in-frame clones and lacks some. This sample has several thousand clones, with roughly 25% found just once. This specimen was lung tumor tissue, taken before any cancer treatment. These receptors all come from a man aged 40-75 years with stage II squamous cell lung carcinoma.

This clone was detected a few times. V is TRBV11-3 and J is TRBJ2-1, with 7 bases aligning to TRBD2. This CDR3 comprises 15 residues. Per germline, CDR1 SGHNT and CDR2 YENEEA. After removal of 5 bases from V and 0 bases from J, the junction contained 4 bases not matched to a gene. In DNA form, the CDR3 reads TGTGCCAGCAGCCTCGGGGGGAGCTCCTACAATGAGCAGTTCTTC. This gives the protein CASSLGGSSYNEQFF.

This clone is labeled medium-sized. This chain links TRBV2 with TRBJ2-7, with 9 positions matching TRBD2. The CDR3 has 14 residues. Per germline, CDR1 SNHLY and CDR2 FYNNEI. Trimming at V came to 6 bases and at J to 6 bases, leaving 9 bases not matched to a gene. The CDR3 DNA sequence: TGTGCCAGCAGCCCCCGACTAGCGGCTCGCGAGCAGTACTTC. Translating gives CASSPRLAAREQYF.

Relative to its sample, this clone is medium-sized. This chain connects TRBV10-3 to TRBJ1-3, with 7 bases matching TRBD1. Germline loops: CDR1 ENHRY, CDR2 SYGVKD. The CDR3 has 15 amino acids. Unmatched junction bases numbered 0, after V lost 0 bases and J lost 1 base. CDR3 sequence: CAISESTGSGNTIYF. In DNA, the CDR3 is TGTGCCATCAGTGAGTCGACAGGGTCTGGAAACACCATATATTTT.

This clone appeared a few times. The V gene is TRBV5-1, the J gene TRBJ2-3; D remains ambiguous. V lost 0 bases and J lost 0, with 5 bases in between. Germline V CDR1 and CDR2: SGHRS, YFSETQ. This CDR3 has 14 amino acids. The CDR3 spells CASSLESSTDTQYF. CDR3 nucleotide sequence: TGCGCCAGCAGCTTGGAATCTAGCACAGATACGCAGTATTTT.

The J gene is TRBJ1-2, the V gene TRBV9; D is unclear. Trimming took 3 bases from V and 4 from J, leaving 16 bases between them. The germline CDR1 and CDR2 sequences are SGDLS and YYNGEE. The CDR3 totals 15 residues. The CDR3 is CASSGPPEGGYGYTF. The CDR3 DNA is TGTGCCAGCAGCGGCCCCCCGGAGGGAGGCTATGGCTACACCTTC.

This clone came up a few times. A base went unread or is ambiguous, so its residue is labelled X. V and J are TRBV5-1 and TRBJ2-7; 8 bases agree with TRBD2. V dropped 0 bases and J dropped 0; count of bases not matched to a gene: 8. From germline, CDR1 is SGHRS and CDR2 YFSETQ. CDR3 length equals 17 residues. The DNA for the CDR3 is TGCGCCAGCAGCTTGGGAGTCGGCGGGAGGARCTCCTACGAGCAGTACTTC. Amino acid sequence: CASSLGVGGRXSYEQYF.